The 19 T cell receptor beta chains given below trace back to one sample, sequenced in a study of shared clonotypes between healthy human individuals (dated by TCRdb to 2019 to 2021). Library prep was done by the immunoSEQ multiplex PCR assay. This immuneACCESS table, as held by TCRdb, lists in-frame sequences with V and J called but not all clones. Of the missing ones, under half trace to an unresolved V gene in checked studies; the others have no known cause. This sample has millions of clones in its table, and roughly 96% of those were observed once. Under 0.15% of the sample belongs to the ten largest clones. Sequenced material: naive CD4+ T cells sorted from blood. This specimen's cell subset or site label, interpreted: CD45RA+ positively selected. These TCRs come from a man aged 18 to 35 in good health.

CDR3 DNA sequence: TGTGCCAGCAGCTTGTGGGGACAGTTCCAAGAGACCCAGTACTTC. It is translated as CASSLWGQFQETQYF. This sequence joins TRBV5-6 and TRBJ2-5, with TRBD1 matching over 7 bases. V shed 1 base and J 1 base; nucleotides not matched to a gene: 4. CDR1 and CDR2 (germline): SGHDT, YYEEEE. The CDR3 is made up of 15 amino acids.

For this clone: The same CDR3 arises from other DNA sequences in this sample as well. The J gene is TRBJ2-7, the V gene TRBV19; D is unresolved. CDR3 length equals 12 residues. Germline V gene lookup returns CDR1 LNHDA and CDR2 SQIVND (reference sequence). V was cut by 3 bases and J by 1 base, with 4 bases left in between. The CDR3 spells CASSMGSYEQYF. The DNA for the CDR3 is TGTGCCAGTAGTATGGGTTCCTACGAGCAGTACTTC.

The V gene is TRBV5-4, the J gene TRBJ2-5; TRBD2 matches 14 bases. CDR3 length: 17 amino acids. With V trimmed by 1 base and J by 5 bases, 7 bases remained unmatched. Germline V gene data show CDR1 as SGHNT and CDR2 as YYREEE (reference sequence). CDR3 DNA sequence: TGTGCCAGCAGCTTGCGACTAGCGGGAGGGCCTGGGGAGACCCAGTACTTC. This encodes CASSLRLAGGPGETQYF.

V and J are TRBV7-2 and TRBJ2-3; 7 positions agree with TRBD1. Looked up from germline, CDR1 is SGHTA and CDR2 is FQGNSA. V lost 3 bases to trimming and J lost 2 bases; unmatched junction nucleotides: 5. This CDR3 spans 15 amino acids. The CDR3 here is CASSLGQIHTDTQYF. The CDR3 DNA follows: TGTGCCAGCAGCTTGGGACAGATTCACACAGATACGCAGTATTTT.

The CDR3 region is CASSPTGLNSPLHF. CDR3 in DNA: TGTGCCAGCTCACCAACAGGGTTGAATTCACCCCTCCACTTT. V usage is TRBV18 and J usage is TRBJ1-6, with D perhaps matching TRBD1 (6 bases). CDR1 KGHSH and CDR2 LQKENI come from the germline V gene. This CDR3 has 14 amino acids. Trimming removed 2 bases at V and 7 bases at J, with 9 bases between.

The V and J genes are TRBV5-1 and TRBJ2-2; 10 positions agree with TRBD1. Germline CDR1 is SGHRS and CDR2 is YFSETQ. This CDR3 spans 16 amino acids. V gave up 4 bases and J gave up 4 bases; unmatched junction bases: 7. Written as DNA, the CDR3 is TGCGCCAGCAGCCTCTCGGGACAGGGGCCCACCGGGGAGCTGTTTTTT. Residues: CASSLSGQGPTGELFF.

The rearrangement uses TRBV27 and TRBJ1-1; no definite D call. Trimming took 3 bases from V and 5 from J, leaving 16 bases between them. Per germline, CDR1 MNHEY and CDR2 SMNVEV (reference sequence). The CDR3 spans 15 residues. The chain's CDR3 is CASSFTPRLGTEAFF. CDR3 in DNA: TGTGCCAGCAGTTTTACCCCTCGACTCGGAACTGAAGCTTTCTTT.

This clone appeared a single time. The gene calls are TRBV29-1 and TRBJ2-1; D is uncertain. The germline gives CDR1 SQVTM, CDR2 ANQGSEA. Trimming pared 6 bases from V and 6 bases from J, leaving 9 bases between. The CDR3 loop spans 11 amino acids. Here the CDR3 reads CSVGSSNEQFF. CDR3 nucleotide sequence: TGCAGCGTCGGTTCTAGCAATGAGCAGTTCTTC.

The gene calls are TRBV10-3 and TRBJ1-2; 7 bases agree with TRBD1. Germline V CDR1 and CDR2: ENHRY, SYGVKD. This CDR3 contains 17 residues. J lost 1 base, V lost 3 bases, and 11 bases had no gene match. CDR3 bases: TGTGCCATCAGTGACTTATGGGACAGAACCTTTAACTATGGCTACACCTTC. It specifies CAISDLWDRTFNYGYTF.

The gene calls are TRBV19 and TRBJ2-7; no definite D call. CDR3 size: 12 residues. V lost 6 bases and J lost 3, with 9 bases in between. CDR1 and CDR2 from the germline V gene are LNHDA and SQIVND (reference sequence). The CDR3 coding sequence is TGTGCCAGTAGAGCACCGGACTACGAGCAGTACTTC. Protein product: CASRAPDYEQYF.

DNA of the CDR3: TGCGCCAGCAGCCATCCATCCCCGGGGAAACTGTTTTTT. It translates to CASSHPSPGKLFF. The J gene is TRBJ1-4, the V gene TRBV4-1; no firm D call. Trimming removed 3 bases from V and 11 bases from J, with 13 bases in between. This CDR3 contains 13 residues. Germline lookup yields CDR1 MGHRA and CDR2 YSYEKL.

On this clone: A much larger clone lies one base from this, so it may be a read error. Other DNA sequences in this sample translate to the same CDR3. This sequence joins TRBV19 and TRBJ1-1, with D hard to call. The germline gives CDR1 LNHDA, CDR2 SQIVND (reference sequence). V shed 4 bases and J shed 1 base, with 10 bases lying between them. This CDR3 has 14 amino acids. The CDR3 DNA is TGTGCCAGTAGTAGTGGGCGGGAGAACACTGAAGCTTTCTTT. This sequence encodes CASSSGRENTEAFF.

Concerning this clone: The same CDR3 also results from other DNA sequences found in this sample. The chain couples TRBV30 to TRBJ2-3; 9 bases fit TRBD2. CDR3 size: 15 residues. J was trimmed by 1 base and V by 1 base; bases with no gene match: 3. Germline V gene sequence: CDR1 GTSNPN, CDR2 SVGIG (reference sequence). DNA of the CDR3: TGTGCCTGGAGTGGAAGGACTAGCGGCACAGATACGCAGTATTTT. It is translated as CAWSGRTSGTDTQYF.

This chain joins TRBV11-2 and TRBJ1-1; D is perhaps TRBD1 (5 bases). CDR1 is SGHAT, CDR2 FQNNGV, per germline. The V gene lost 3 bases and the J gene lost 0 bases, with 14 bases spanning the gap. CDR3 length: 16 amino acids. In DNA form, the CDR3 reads TGTGCCAGCAGCTTTAACTTGCCAGGGTTGAACACTGAAGCTTTCTTT. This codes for CASSFNLPGLNTEAFF. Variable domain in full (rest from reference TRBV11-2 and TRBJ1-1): EAGVAQSPRYKIIEKRQSVAFWCNPISGHATLYWYQQILGQGPKLLIQFQNNGVVDDSQLPKDRFSAERLKGVDSTLKIQPAKLEDSAVYLCASSFNLPGLNTEAFFGQGTRLTVV.

Here the CDR3 reads CASSSGTSGTSPSHGELFF. The CDR3 nucleotides are TGTGCCAGCAGCTCCGGGACTAGCGGGACCTCACCCTCTCACGGGGAGCTGTTTTTT. The V and J genes are TRBV13 and TRBJ2-2, with 13 bases fitting TRBD2. The CDR3 covers 19 residues. V gave up 4 bases and J gave up 7 bases; unmatched junction bases: 15. The germline V gene encodes CDR1 PRHDT and CDR2 FYEKMQ (reference sequence).

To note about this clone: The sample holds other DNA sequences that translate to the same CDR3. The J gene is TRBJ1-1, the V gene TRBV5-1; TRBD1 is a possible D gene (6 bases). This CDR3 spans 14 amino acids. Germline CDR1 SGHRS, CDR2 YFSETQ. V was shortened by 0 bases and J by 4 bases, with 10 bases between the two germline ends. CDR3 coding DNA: TGCGCCAGCAGCTTGGAAGGGGGTCCCACTGAAGCTTTCTTT. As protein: CASSLEGGPTEAFF.

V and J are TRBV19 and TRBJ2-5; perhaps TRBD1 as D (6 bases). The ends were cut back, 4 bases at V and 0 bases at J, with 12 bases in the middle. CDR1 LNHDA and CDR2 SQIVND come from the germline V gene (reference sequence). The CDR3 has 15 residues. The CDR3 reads CASSTGQAYQETQYF. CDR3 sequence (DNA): TGTGCCAGTAGTACGGGACAAGCTTACCAAGAGACCCAGTACTTC.

In DNA, the CDR3 is TGTGCCAGCAGCTTAGTGGGGGGAGCAGCTGACAATGAGCAGTTCTTC. Amino acid sequence: CASSLVGGAADNEQFF. The rearrangement uses TRBV7-8 and TRBJ2-1; perhaps TRBD2 as D (6 bases). CDR1 SGHVS and CDR2 FQNEAQ come from the germline V gene. The CDR3 spans 16 residues. The germline V and J ends were trimmed by 1 base and 5 bases, with 15 bases remaining between them.

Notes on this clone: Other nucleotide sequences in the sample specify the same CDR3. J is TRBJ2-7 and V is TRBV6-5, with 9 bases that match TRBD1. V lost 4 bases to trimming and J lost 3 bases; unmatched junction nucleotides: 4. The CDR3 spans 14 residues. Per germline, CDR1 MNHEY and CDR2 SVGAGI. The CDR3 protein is CASSSGQGGYEQYF. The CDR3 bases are TGTGCCAGCAGTTCGGGACAGGGAGGCTACGAGCAGTACTTC.